This TCR beta chain was recovered during a study of human T cells and chemical hapten exposure. Study at large: TCR yields differed between samples (mainly from small differences in pooled library volume). Study-wide results and limits: Counts of TCRs above 1 in 1000 frequency stayed unchanged with DPC sensitization.

Individual cDNA molecules had unique molecular identifiers attached to them by the library. Source study methods: Samples had a median of around 88,000 TCRs, ranging roughly 23,224 to 690,600. TCRdb redid the calling of the RACE reads with MiXCR, one entry per CDR3 protein. The V and J calls come from TCRdb's annotation, not from the publication. The sample includes some 78,000 distinct CDR3 sequences, about 8.7% seen only once; the top ten take less than 2%. As to time point: healthy volunteer bleed at 6 weeks. The total RNA was obtained from whole blood that was not fractionated. With 5 bases clipped from V and 4 bases from J, the junction kept 7 bases outside the gene matches. The germline gives CDR1 LGHNT, CDR2 FRNRAP. The CDR3 is 15 amino acids. This clonotype was counted ten times or more. Its antigen is as yet unknown.

The sequence was collected from a male donor in good health. Some clones in this sample may be carry-over from other donors' samples. The sequenced material came from whole blood. The rearrangement links TRBV12-5 to TRBJ2-1; 8 nucleotides line up with TRBD1. CDR3 DNA sequence: TGTGCTAGTGGTCCCAGGGGGCACGGGTACAATGAGCAGTTCTTC. Translation gives CASGPRGHGYNEQFF.